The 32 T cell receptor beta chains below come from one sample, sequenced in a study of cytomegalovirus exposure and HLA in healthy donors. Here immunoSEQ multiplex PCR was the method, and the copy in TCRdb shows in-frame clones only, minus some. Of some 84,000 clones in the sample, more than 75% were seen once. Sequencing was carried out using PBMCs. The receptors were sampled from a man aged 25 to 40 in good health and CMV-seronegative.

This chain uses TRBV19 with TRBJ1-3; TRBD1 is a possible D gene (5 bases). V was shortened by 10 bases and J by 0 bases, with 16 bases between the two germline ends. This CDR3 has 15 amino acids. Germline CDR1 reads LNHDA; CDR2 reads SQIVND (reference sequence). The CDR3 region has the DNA TGTGCCACCAGCTCACAGGCTGGCTCTGGAAACACCATATATTTT. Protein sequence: CATSSQAGSGNTIYF.

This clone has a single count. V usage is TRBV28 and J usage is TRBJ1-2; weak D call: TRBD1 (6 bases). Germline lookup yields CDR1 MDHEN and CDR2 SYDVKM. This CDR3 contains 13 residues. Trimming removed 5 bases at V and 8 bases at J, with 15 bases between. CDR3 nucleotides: TGTGCCAGCAGTCACAGGGATTCGGGAGGCTACACCTTC. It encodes CASSHRDSGGYTF.

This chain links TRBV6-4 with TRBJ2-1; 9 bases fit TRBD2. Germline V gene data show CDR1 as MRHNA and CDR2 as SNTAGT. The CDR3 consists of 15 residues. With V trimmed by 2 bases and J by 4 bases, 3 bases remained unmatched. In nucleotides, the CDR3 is TGTGCCAGCAGTGACGGTCTAGCGGGATACAATGAGCAGTTCTTC. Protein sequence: CASSDGLAGYNEQFF.

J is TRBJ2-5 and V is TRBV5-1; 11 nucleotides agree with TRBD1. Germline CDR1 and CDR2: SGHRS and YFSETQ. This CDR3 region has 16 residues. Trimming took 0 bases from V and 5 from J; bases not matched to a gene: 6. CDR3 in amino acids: CASSLVDRGRWETQYF. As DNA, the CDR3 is TGCGCCAGCAGCTTGGTGGACAGGGGGCGTTGGGAGACCCAGTACTTC. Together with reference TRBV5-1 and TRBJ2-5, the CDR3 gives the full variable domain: KAGVTQTPRYLIKTRGQQVTLSCSPISGHRSVSWYQQTPGQGLQFLFEYFSETQRNKGNFPGRFSGRQFSNSRSEMNVSTLELGDSALYLCASSLVDRGRWETQYFGPGTRLLVL.

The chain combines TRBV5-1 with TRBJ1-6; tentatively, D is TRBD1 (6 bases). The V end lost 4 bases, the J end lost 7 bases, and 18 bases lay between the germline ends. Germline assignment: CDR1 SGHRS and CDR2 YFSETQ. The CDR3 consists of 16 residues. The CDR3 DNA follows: TGCGCCAGCAGCGAGTGGACAGTGGGGCGGAATTCACCCCTCCACTTT. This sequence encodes CASSEWTVGRNSPLHF.

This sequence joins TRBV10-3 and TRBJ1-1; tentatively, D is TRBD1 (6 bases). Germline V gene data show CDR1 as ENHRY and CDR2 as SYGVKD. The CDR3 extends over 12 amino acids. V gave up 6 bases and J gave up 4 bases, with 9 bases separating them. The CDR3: CAIREQGTEAFF. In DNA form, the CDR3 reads TGTGCCATCAGAGAACAGGGCACTGAAGCTTTCTTT.

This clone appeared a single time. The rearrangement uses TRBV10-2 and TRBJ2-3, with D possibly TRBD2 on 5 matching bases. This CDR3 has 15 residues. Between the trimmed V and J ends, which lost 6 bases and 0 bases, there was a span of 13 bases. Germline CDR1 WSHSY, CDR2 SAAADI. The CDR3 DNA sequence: TGCGCCAGCAGCGGAAGACCGGGAAGCACAGATACGCAGTATTTT. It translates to CASSGRPGSTDTQYF.

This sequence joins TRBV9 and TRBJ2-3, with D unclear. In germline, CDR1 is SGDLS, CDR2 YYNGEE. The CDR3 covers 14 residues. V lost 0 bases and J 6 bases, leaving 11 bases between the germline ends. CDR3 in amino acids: CASSVGPAQDTQYF. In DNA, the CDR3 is TGTGCCAGCAGCGTAGGGCCCGCCCAGGATACGCAGTATTTT.

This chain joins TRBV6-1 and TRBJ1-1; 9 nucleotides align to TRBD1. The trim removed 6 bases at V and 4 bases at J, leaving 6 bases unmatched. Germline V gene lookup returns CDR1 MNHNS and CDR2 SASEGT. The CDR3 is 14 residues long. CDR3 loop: CASSRQGEATEAFF. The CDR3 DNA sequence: TGTGCCAGCAGCCGACAGGGGGAAGCCACTGAAGCTTTCTTT.

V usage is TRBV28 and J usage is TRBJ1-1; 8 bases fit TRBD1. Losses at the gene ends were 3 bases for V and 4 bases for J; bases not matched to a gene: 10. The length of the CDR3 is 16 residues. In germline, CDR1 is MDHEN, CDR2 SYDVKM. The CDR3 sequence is CASSLAPTGAITEAFF. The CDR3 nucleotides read TGTGCCAGCAGTTTGGCCCCGACAGGGGCGATCACTGAAGCTTTCTTT.

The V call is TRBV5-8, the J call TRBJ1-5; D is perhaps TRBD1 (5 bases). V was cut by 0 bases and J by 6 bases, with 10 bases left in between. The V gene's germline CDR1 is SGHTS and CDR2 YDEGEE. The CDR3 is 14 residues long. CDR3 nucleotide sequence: TGTGCCAGCAGCTTGGGGCTGGGGGGTCAGCCCCAGCATTTT. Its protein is CASSLGLGGQPQHF.

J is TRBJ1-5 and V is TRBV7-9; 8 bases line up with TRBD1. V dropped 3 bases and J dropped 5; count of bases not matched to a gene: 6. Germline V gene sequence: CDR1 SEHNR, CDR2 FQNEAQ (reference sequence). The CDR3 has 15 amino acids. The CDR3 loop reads CASSFTGGGDQPQHF. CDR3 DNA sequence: TGTGCCAGCAGCTTCACAGGGGGAGGCGATCAGCCCCAGCATTTT.

This CDR3 is CASSPKDRVYDSPLHF. The CDR3, as DNA: TGTGCCAGCAGCCCAAAGGACAGGGTTTATGATTCACCCCTCCACTTT. The chain combines TRBV11-2 with TRBJ1-6, with 8 bases fitting TRBD1. The CDR3 contains 16 residues. Germline values: CDR1 SGHAT, CDR2 FQNNGV. J lost 8 bases, V lost 5 bases, and 11 bases had no gene match.

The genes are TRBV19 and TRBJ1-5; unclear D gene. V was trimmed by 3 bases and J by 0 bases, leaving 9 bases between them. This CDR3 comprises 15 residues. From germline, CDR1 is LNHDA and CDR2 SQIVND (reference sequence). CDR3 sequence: CASSMRSRSNQPQHF. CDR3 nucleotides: TGTGCCAGTAGTATGCGGAGCCGTAGCAATCAGCCCCAGCATTTT.

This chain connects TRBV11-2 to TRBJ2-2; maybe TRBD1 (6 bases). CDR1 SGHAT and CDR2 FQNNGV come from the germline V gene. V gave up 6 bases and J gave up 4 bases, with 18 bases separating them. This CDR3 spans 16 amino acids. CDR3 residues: CASRGPRTDLTGELFF. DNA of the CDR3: TGTGCCAGCAGAGGTCCTAGGACAGACCTCACCGGGGAGCTGTTTTTT. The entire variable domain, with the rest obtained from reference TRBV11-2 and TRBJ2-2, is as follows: EAGVAQSPRYKIIEKRQSVAFWCNPISGHATLYWYQQILGQGPKLLIQFQNNGVVDDSQLPKDRFSAERLKGVDSTLKIQPAKLEDSAVYLCASRGPRTDLTGELFFGEGSRLTVL.

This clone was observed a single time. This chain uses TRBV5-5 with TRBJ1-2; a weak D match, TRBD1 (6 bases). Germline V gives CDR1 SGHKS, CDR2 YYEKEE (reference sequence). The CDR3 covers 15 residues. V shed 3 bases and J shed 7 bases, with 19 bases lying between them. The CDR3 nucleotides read TGTGCCAGCAGCTCGCCGGGCCAGGGGCATTCTGGCTACACCTTC. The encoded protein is CASSSPGQGHSGYTF.

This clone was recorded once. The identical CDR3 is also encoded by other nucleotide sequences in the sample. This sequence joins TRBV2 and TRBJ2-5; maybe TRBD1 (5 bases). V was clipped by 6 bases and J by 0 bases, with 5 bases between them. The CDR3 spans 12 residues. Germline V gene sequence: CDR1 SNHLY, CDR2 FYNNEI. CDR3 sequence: CASRQDQETQYF. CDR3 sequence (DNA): TGTGCCAGCAGACAGGACCAAGAGACCCAGTACTTC.

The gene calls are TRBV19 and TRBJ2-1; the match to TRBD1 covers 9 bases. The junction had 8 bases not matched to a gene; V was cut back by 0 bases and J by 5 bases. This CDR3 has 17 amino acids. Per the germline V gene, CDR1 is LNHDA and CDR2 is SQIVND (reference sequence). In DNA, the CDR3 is TGTGCCAGTAGTATAGATGGGGGACAGGGAGGTAACAATGAGCAGTTCTTC. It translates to CASSIDGGQGGNNEQFF.

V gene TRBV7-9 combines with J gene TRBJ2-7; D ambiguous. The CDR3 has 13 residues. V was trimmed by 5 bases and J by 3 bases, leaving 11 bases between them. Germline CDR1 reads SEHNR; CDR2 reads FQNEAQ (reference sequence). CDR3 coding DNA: TGTGCCAGCAGCCCCCCCCAGGTCTACGAGCAGTACTTC. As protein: CASSPPQVYEQYF.

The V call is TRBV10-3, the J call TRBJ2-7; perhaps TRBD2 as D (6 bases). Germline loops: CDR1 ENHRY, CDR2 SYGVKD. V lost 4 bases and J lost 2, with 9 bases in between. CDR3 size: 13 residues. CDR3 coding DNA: TGTGCCATCAGTGTTGCGGGGACCTACGAGCAGTACTTC. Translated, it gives CAISVAGTYEQYF.

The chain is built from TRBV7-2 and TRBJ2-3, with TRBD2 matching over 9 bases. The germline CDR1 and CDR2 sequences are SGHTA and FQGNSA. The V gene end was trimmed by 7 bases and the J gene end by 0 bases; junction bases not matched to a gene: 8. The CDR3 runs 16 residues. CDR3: CASTEAGGSSTDTQYF. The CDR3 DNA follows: TGTGCCAGCACCGAGGCGGGGGGGTCTAGCACAGATACGCAGTATTTT.

The CDR3 loop reads CASTKGTGGQEQYF. The DNA of the CDR3 is TGTGCCAGCACTAAAGGGACAGGGGGACAGGAGCAGTACTTC. This rearrangement joins TRBV11-2 to TRBJ2-7; 11 positions agree with TRBD1. The CDR3 totals 14 residues. V shed 7 bases, J shed 7 bases, and the junction held 9 bases outside the gene matches. Looked up from germline, CDR1 is SGHAT and CDR2 is FQNNGV.

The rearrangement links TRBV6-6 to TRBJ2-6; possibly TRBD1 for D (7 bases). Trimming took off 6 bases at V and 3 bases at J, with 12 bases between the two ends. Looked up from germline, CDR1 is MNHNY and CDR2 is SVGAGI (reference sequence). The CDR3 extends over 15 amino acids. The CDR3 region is CASSPGGLGANVLTF. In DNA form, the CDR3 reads TGTGCCAGCAGCCCAGGGGGACTTGGGGCCAACGTCCTGACTTTC.

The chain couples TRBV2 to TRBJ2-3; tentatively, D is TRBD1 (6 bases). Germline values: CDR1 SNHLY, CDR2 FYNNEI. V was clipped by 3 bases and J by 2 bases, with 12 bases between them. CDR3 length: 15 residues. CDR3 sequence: CASSDRGSFTDTQYF. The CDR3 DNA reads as TGTGCCAGCAGTGATAGGGGGTCCTTCACAGATACGCAGTATTTT.

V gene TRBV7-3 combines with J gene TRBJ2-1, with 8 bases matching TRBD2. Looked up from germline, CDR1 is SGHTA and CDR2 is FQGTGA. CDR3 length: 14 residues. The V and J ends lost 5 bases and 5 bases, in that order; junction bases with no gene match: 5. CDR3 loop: CASSPGTRDNEQFF. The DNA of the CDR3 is TGTGCCAGCAGCCCCGGGACTAGAGACAATGAGCAGTTCTTC. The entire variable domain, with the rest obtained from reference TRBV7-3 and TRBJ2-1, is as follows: GAGVSQTPSNKVTEKGKYVELRCDPISGHTALYWYRQSLGQGPEFLIYFQGTGAADDSGLPNDRFFAVRPEGSVSTLKIQRTERGDSAVYLCASSPGTRDNEQFFGPGTRLTVL.

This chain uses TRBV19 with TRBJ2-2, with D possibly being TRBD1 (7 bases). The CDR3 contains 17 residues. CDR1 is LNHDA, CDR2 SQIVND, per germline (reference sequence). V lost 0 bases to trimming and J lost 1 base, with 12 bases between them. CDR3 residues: CASSIDPRGVNTGELFF. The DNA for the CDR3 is TGTGCCAGTAGTATAGATCCCAGGGGGGTGAACACCGGGGAGCTGTTTTTT.

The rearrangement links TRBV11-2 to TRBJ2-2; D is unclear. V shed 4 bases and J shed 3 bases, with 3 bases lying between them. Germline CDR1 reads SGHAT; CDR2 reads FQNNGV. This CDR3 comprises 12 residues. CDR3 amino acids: CASSYYTGELFF. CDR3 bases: TGTGCCAGCAGCTACTACACCGGGGAGCTGTTTTTT.

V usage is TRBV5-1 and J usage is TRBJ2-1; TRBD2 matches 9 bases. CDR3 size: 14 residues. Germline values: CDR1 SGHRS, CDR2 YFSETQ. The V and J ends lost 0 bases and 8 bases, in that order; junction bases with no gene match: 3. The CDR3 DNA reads TGCGCCAGCAGCTTGGGACTAGCGGCTCATGAGCAGTTCTTC. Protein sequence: CASSLGLAAHEQFF.

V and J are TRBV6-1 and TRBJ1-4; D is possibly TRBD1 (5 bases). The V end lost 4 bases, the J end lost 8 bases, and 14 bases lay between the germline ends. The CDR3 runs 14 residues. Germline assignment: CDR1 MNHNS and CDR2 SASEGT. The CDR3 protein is CASSVQGVMEKLFF. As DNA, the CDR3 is TGTGCCAGCAGTGTTCAGGGCGTCATGGAAAAACTGTTTTTT.

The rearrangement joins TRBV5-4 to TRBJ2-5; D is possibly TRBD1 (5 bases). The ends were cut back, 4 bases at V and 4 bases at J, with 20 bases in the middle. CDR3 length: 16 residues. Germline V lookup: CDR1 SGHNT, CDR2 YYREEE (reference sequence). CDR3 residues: CASSPRGRGPRETQYF. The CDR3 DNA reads TGTGCCAGCAGCCCCCGTGGAAGGGGTCCGCGAGAGACCCAGTACTTC.

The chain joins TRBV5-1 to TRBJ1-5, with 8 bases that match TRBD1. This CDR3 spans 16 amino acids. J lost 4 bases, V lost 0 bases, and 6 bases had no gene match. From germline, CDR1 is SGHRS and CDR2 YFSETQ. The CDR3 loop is CASSLDGRGPNQPQHF. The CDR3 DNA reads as TGCGCCAGCAGCTTGGATGGCAGGGGGCCAAATCAGCCCCAGCATTTT.

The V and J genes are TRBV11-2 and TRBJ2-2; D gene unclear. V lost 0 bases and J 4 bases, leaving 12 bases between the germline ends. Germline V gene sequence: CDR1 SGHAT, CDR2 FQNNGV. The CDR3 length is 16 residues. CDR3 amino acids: CASSLDMSRRTGELFF. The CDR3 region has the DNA TGTGCCAGCAGCTTAGACATGAGTCGCCGCACCGGGGAGCTGTTTTTT.